This TCR beta chain was sequenced for a study of vaccination and CD4 T cells after COVID-19. Treatment specified: approximately nine-day PBMC culture with coronavirus spike peptide pools or control peptides (ViraFEST assay). These CD4+ T cells came from roughly eleven-day cultures by negative selection. The CDR3 runs 15 residues. Germline CDR1 MNHNS, CDR2 SASEGT. Trimming shortened V by 2 bases and J by 2 bases, and 13 bases separated the two germline ends. A word on this clonotype: The antigen remains undetermined.

Cultured CD4+ T cell DNA underwent sequencing with the Oncomine TCR Beta short-read assay. TCRdb redid the calling of the PCR reads with MiXCR, one entry per CDR3 protein. This sample carries about 16,000 distinct CDR3 sequences, roughly 56% of them seen once, and the ten largest clones take less than 8%. Sequencing was performed on CD4+ T cells from blood, cultured in vitro. The V gene is TRBV6-1, the J gene TRBJ2-7; D may be TRBD1 (6 bases). The clonotype was recovered from a human donor who had recovered from COVID-19. CDR3 region: CASSEYLGGTYEQYF. DNA for the CDR3: TGTGCCAGCAGTGAATACTTAGGGGGTACCTACGAGCAGTACTTC.